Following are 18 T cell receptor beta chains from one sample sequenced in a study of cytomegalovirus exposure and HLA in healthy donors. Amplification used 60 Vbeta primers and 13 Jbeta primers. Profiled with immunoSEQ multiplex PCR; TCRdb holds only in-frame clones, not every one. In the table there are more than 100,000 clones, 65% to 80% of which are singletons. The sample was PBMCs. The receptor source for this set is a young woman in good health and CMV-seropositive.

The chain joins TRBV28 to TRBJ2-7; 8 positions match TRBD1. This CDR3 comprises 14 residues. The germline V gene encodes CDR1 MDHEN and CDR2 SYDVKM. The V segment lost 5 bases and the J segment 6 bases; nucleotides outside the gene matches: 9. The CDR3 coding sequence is TGTGCCAGCAGTATCCCGGCAGGGGGCTCCGAGCAGTACTTC. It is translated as CASSIPAGGSEQYF.

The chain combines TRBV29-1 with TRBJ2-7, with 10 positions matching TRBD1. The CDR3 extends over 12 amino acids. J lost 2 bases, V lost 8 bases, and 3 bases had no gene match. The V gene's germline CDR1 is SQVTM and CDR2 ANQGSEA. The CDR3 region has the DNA TGCAGCACCGGGACAGGGGCCTACGAGCAGTACTTC. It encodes CSTGTGAYEQYF.

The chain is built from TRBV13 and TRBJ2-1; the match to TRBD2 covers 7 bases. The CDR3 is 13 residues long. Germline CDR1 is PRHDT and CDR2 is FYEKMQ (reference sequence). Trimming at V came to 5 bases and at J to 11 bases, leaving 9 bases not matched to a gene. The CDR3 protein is CASSAPGSGKQFF. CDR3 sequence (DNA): TGTGCCAGCAGCGCCCCAGGGAGCGGGAAGCAGTTCTTC.

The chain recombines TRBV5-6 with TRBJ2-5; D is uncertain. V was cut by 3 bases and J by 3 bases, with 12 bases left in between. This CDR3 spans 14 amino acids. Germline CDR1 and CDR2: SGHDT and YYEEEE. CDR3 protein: CASSWVRREETQYF. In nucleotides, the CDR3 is TGTGCCAGCAGCTGGGTGAGGAGAGAAGAGACCCAGTACTTC.

The CDR3 DNA reads TGTGCCAGCAGCGTTCGACCGGACAGAATAAATGAAAAACTGTTTTTT. The encoded protein is CASSVRPDRINEKLFF. The chain combines TRBV14 with TRBJ1-4, with a tentative D call TRBD1 (6 bases). The CDR3 is made up of 16 amino acids. Germline loops: CDR1 SGHDN, CDR2 FVKESK. The V and J ends lost 5 bases and 5 bases respectively, with 18 bases between them.

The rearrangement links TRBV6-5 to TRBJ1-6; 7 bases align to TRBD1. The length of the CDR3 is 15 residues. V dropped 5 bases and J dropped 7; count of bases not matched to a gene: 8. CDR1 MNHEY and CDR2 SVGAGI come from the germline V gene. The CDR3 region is CASSPRRGHNSPLHF. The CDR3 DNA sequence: TGTGCCAGCAGTCCGCGGAGGGGGCACAATTCACCCCTCCACTTT.

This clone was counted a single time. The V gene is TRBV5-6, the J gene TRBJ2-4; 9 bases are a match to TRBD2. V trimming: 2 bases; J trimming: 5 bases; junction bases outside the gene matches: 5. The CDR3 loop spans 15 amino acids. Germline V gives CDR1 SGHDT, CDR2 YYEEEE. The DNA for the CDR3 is TGTGCCAGCAGCTTTGAGCGGGGGGTTCAAAACATTCAGTACTTC. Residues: CASSFERGVQNIQYF.

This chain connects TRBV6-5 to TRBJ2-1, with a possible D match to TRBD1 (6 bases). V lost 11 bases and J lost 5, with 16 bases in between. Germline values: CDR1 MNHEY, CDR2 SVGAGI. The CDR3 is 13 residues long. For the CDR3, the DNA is TGTGCCGTGTGCCGATGGGGGCACAATGAGCAGTTCTTC. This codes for CAVCRWGHNEQFF.

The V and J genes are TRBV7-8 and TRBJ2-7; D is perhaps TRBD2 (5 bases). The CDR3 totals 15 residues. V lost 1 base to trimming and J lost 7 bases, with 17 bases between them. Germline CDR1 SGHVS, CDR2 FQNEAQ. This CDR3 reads CASSLDQGLLAEQYF. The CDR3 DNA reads TGTGCCAGCAGCTTAGACCAAGGACTGCTCGCGGAGCAGTACTTC.

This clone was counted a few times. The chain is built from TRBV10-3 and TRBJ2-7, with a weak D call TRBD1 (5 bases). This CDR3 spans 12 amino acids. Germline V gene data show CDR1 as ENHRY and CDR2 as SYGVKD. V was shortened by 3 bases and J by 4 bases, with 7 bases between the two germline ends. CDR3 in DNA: TGTGCCATCAGTGAAGACAGTTACGAGCAGTACTTC. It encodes CAISEDSYEQYF.

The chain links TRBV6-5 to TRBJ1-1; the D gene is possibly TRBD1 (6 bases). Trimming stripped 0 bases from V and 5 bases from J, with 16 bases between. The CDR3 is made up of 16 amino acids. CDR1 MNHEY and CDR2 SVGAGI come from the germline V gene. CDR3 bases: TGTGCCAGCAGTTACTCGGGGGGCGCGGGGGGGACTGAAGCTTTCTTT. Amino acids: CASSYSGGAGGTEAFF.

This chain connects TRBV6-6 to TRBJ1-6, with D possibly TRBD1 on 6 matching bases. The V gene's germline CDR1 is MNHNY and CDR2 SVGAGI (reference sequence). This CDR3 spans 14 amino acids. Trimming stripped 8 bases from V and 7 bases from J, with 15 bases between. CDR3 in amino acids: CASRAGGRNSPLHF. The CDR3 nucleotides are TGTGCCAGCCGAGCGGGGGGGCGCAATTCACCCCTCCACTTT.

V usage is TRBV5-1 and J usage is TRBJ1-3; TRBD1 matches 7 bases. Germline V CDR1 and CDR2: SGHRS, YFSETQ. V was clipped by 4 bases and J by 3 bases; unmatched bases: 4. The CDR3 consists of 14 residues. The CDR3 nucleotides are TGCGCCAGCAGCCTAGGGACAGATGGAAACACCATATATTTT. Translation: CASSLGTDGNTIYF.

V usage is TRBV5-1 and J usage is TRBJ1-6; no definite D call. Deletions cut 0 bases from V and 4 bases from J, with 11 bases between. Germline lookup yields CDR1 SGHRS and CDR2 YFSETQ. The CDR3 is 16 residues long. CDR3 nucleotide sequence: TGCGCCAGCAGCTTGGTCGGGGTTCAATATAATTCACCCCTCCACTTT. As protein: CASSLVGVQYNSPLHF.

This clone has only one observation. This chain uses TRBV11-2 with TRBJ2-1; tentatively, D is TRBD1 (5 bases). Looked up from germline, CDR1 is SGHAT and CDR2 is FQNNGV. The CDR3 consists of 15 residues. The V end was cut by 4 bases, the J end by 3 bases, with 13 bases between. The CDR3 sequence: CASSSARVYYNEQFF. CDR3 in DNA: TGTGCCAGCAGCTCCGCCAGGGTATACTACAATGAGCAGTTCTTC.

The CDR3 sequence: CASSQRTGFSWNIQYF. Written as DNA, the CDR3 is TGTGCCAGCTCACAAAGGACAGGGTTCTCCTGGAACATTCAGTACTTC. The chain is built from TRBV18 and TRBJ2-4, with 8 positions matching TRBD1. Germline lookup yields CDR1 KGHSH and CDR2 LQKENI. This CDR3 comprises 16 residues. V was pared by 4 bases and J by 7 bases, with 12 bases of the junction left unmatched.

CDR3 region: CASSLVRGYGYTF. CDR3 DNA: TGTGCCAGCAGCTTAGTACGGGGTTATGGCTACACCTTC. The rearrangement uses TRBV7-2 and TRBJ1-2; D ambiguous. V was shortened by 1 base and J by 5 bases, with 8 bases between the two germline ends. Germline V lookup: CDR1 SGHTA, CDR2 FQGNSA. The CDR3 extends over 13 amino acids.

The CDR3 protein is CASSSLRTAYYEQYF. The CDR3 DNA sequence: TGTGCCAGCAGTTCCTTGAGGACAGCCTACTACGAGCAGTACTTC. The chain joins TRBV6-6 to TRBJ2-7, with D possibly TRBD1 on 6 matching bases. CDR1 is MNHNY, CDR2 SVGAGI, per germline (reference sequence). The CDR3 is 15 residues long. V was pared by 4 bases and J by 3 bases, with 16 bases between.